This passage covers 32 T cell receptor beta chains from one sample sequenced in a study of regulatory T cells in long-lasting Graves disease. Time point denoted: persistent/refractory GD, antithyroid drugs over 5 years with positive TRAb. The authors made the TCR library using RNA they extracted from PBMCs. Arm-PCR with iRepertoire HTBI primers amplified the CDR3 regions for these TCR beta libraries. TCRdb re-analysed the multiplex PCR reads in MiXCR, keeping a single row per CDR3 protein. Among roughly 400,000 distinct CDR3 sequences listed, around 20% were seen once. The sample consisted of peripheral blood mononuclear cells (PBMCs), taken when the disease was refractory, from a patient treated with antithyroid drugs. These receptor sequences come from a female donor with Graves disease.

This rearrangement joins TRBV30 to TRBJ2-5, with D perhaps TRBD1 (5 bases). The length of the CDR3 is 13 residues. The germline V gene has CDR1 GTSNPN and CDR2 SVGIG (reference sequence). Trimming removed 4 bases from V and 1 base from J, with 10 bases in between. CDR3 nucleotide sequence: TGTGCCTGGAACAGACAGACCCAAGAGACCCAGTACTTC. It yields the protein CAWNRQTQETQYF.

V and J are TRBV19 and TRBJ2-1; maybe TRBD2 (5 bases). The germline V gene encodes CDR1 LNHDA and CDR2 SQIVND (reference sequence). V was cut by 4 bases and J by 8 bases, with 21 bases left in between. The CDR3 covers 16 residues. The CDR3: CASSRGSDYGYDEQFF. In DNA, the CDR3 is TGTGCCAGTAGTAGAGGGAGCGATTACGGTTACGATGAGCAGTTCTTC.

The CDR3 reads CASSLGGRTGPTGELFF. CDR3 sequence (DNA): TGTGCCAGCAGCTTAGGCGGGCGGACAGGGCCCACCGGGGAGCTGTTTTTT. The V call is TRBV7-6, the J call TRBJ2-2; TRBD1 matches 8 bases. Germline CDR1 and CDR2: SGHVS and FNYEAQ. The CDR3 contains 17 residues. The junction had 8 bases not matched to a gene; V was cut back by 1 base and J by 4 bases.

This clonotype was picked up a small number of times. This chain uses TRBV7-9 with TRBJ2-1, with 10 nucleotides matching TRBD1. Germline trimming cut 4 bases from V and 8 bases from J; bases unmatched to any gene: 5. The CDR3 sequence is 14 residues long. Per germline, CDR1 SEHNR and CDR2 FQNEAQ (reference sequence). CDR3 loop: CASSSRTGGDEQFF. The DNA of the CDR3 is TGTGCCAGCAGCTCTCGGACAGGGGGGGATGAGCAGTTCTTC. The whole variable domain, filled in from reference TRBV7-9 and TRBJ2-1, reads DTGVSQNPRHKITKRGQNVTFRCDPISEHNRLYWYRQTLGQGPEFLTYFQNEAQLEKSRLLSDRFSAERPKGSFSTLEIQRTEQGDSAMYLCASSSRTGGDEQFFGPGTRLTVL.

This clonotype was counted a few times. The chain uses TRBV28 and TRBJ2-3; D not resolved. The CDR3 loop spans 15 amino acids. The V gene's germline CDR1 is MDHEN and CDR2 SYDVKM. Trimming shortened V by 6 bases and J by 5 bases, and 18 bases separated the two germline ends. Here the CDR3 reads CASSGTETLGDTQYF. CDR3 nucleotides: TGTGCCAGCAGCGGCACGGAAACACTGGGAGATACGCAGTATTTT.

This CDR3 is CSADRVSQETQYF. In DNA form, the CDR3 reads TGCAGTGCCGATAGAGTTTCCCAAGAGACCCAGTACTTC. The gene calls are TRBV20-1 and TRBJ2-5; D gene ambiguous. This CDR3 is 13 amino acids long. Trimming took off 6 bases at V and 1 base at J, with 12 bases between the two ends. Germline V lookup: CDR1 DFQATT, CDR2 SNEGSKA (reference sequence).

This clonotype was found many times. The chain combines TRBV20-1 with TRBJ2-5; D is ambiguous. The CDR3 extends over 13 amino acids. V lost 1 base and J lost 2, with 8 bases in between. Germline assignment: CDR1 DFQATT and CDR2 SNEGSKA (reference sequence). This CDR3 is CSARVSGQETQYF. The DNA for the CDR3 is TGCAGTGCTAGAGTGTCTGGTCAAGAGACCCAGTACTTC.

In its sample, this clonotype was seen many times. This chain links TRBV15 with TRBJ1-4; TRBD1 might be the D (5 bases). The V end was cut by 4 bases, the J end by 7 bases, with 16 bases between. CDR3 length: 15 amino acids. From germline, CDR1 is LNHNV and CDR2 YYDKDF (reference sequence). The CDR3 DNA sequence: TGTGCCACCAGCACTCGGACCGGGACGGGTGAAAAACTGTTTTTT. Translated, it gives CATSTRTGTGEKLFF.

This rearrangement joins TRBV6-2 or TRBV6-3 to TRBJ2-7, with 7 positions matching TRBD2. CDR3 length: 13 residues. Germline CDR1 reads MNHEY; CDR2 reads SVGEGT. The V segment lost 6 bases and the J segment 6 bases; nucleotides outside the gene matches: 8. CDR3 DNA: TGTGCCAGCAGGGCTCACCCTAGCGGCGAGCAGTACTTC. Translation gives CASRAHPSGEQYF.

The chain recombines TRBV9 with TRBJ2-7; D is unclear. The CDR3 length is 14 residues. V gave up 0 bases and J gave up 2 bases, with 9 bases separating them. CDR1 is SGDLS and CDR2 is YYNGEE in the germline V gene. The CDR3 spells CASSVDMVPYEQYF. DNA of the CDR3: TGTGCCAGCAGCGTAGATATGGTACCCTACGAGCAGTACTTC.

This clonotype has a handful of counts. CDR3 in amino acids: CASSLGQSGEQYF. DNA for the CDR3: TGCGCCAGCAGCCTGGGACAGAGTGGCGAGCAGTACTTC. The J gene is TRBJ2-7, the V gene TRBV5-1; 7 bases align to TRBD1. The V segment lost 4 bases and the J segment 6 bases; nucleotides outside the gene matches: 7. Germline values: CDR1 SGHRS, CDR2 YFSETQ. The CDR3 spans 13 residues.

The chain combines TRBV24-1 with TRBJ2-1; the match to TRBD1 covers 9 bases. Germline-derived CDR1 and CDR2 are KGHDR and SFDVKD. The CDR3 extends over 16 amino acids. V shed 4 bases and J 5 bases; nucleotides not matched to a gene: 8. The CDR3 nucleotides are TGTGCCACCAGTGAGTCCGGGACAGGGTTAGACAATGAGCAGTTCTTC. Amino acids: CATSESGTGLDNEQFF.

The gene calls are TRBV6-1 and TRBJ1-6, with 9 bases that match TRBD1. Per germline, CDR1 MNHNS and CDR2 SASEGT. The ends lost 6 bases at V and 5 bases at J; junction bases unmatched: 5. The CDR3 totals 15 residues. The CDR3 is CASRPDRGDNSPLHF. CDR3 DNA sequence: TGTGCCAGCAGACCGGACAGGGGAGATAATTCACCCCTCCACTTT.

A few counts support this clonotype. The gene calls are TRBV30 and TRBJ1-1, with unresolved D. Germline-derived CDR1 and CDR2 are GTSNPN and SVGIG (reference sequence). CDR3 length equals 12 residues. V dropped 0 bases and J dropped 5 bases, with 7 bases sitting between them. CDR3 protein: CAWSVPGTEAFF. As DNA, the CDR3 is TGTGCCTGGAGTGTACCCGGGACTGAAGCTTTCTTT.

This clonotype was counted many times. The V gene is TRBV11-2, the J gene TRBJ2-5; 7 bases align to TRBD2. This CDR3 has 15 residues. J was trimmed by 2 bases and V by 4 bases; bases with no gene match: 7. CDR1 is SGHAT and CDR2 is FQNNGV in the germline V gene. The CDR3 DNA follows: TGTGCCAGCAGCTCAGGGAGGGGAGGGCAAGAGACCCAGTACTTC. This encodes CASSSGRGGQETQYF.

The rearrangement joins TRBV20-1 to TRBJ1-1; no clear D. CDR1 and CDR2 from the germline V gene are DFQATT and SNEGSKA (reference sequence). This CDR3 has 16 amino acids. Between the trimmed V and J ends, which lost 1 base and 3 bases, there was a span of 18 bases. CDR3 DNA: TGCAGTGCTAGAGGGGGTTTCGGCAGAGCCTACACTGAAGCTTTCTTT. This translates into CSARGGFGRAYTEAFF.

The gene calls are TRBV20-1 and TRBJ2-7, with D perhaps matching TRBD2 (6 bases). Germline V gene lookup returns CDR1 DFQATT and CDR2 SNEGSKA (reference sequence). CDR3 size: 13 residues. V was trimmed by 1 base and J by 3 bases, leaving 10 bases between them. CDR3: CSARGSGRYEQYF. The CDR3 DNA reads as TGCAGTGCTAGAGGTAGCGGCCGCTACGAGCAGTACTTC.

This rearrangement joins TRBV7-8 to TRBJ1-2; 7 bases are shared with TRBD1. Germline-derived CDR1 and CDR2 are SGHVS and FQNEAQ. Trimming at V came to 5 bases and at J to 0 bases, leaving 3 bases not matched to a gene. The CDR3 has 14 residues. CDR3 sequence (DNA): TGTGCCAGCAGCCGCGACAGGGCTAACTATGGCTACACCTTC. Amino acid sequence: CASSRDRANYGYTF.

V and J are TRBV15 and TRBJ2-5; TRBD2 agrees at 10 bases. Germline-derived CDR1 and CDR2 are LNHNV and YYDKDF (reference sequence). Germline trimming cut 4 bases from V and 3 bases from J; bases unmatched to any gene: 2. The CDR3 has 14 amino acids. DNA of the CDR3: TGTGCCACCAGCAACGGACTAGCGGAAGAGACCCAGTACTTC. This sequence encodes CATSNGLAEETQYF.

This clonotype was detected a few times. This chain links TRBV30 with TRBJ2-5; D is undetermined. Per germline, CDR1 GTSNPN and CDR2 SVGIG (reference sequence). This CDR3 has 15 amino acids. V shed 0 bases and J shed 4 bases, with 15 bases lying between them. DNA of the CDR3: TGTGCCTGGAGTGTAGAACGGGTCGGGCCAGAGACCCAGTACTTC. Its translation is CAWSVERVGPETQYF.

In its sample, this clonotype was seen many times. V and J are TRBV29-1 and TRBJ2-1, with D possibly TRBD1 on 5 matching bases. The CDR3 loop spans 15 amino acids. With 0 bases removed from V and 2 bases from J, the gap between germline ends came to 11 bases. Germline CDR1 and CDR2: SQVTM and ANQGSEA. The CDR3 sequence is CSVEDSGATYNEQFF. The CDR3 region has the DNA TGCAGCGTTGAAGACAGTGGGGCTACCTACAATGAGCAGTTCTTC.

J is TRBJ2-2 and V is TRBV6-5; D ambiguous. Germline V gene sequence: CDR1 MNHEY, CDR2 SVGAGI. V was cut by 2 bases and J by 5 bases, with 9 bases left in between. The CDR3 spans 14 residues. The CDR3 DNA sequence: TGTGCCAGCAGTTACGGCAGGTGGACCGGGGAGCTGTTTTTT. Encoded protein: CASSYGRWTGELFF.

This clonotype was seen repeatedly, ten times or more. J is TRBJ1-1 and V is TRBV12-3 or TRBV12-4, with D unclear. The CDR3 loop spans 11 amino acids. With 5 bases removed from V and 1 base from J, the gap between germline ends came to 2 bases. The CDR3 DNA sequence: TGTGCCAGCAGTCAGAACACTGAAGCTTTCTTT. This codes for CASSQNTEAFF.

V and J are TRBV10-2 and TRBJ2-7; 9 nucleotides align to TRBD2. The CDR3 has 15 residues. J gave up 7 bases and V 3 bases, and 10 bases lay outside the gene matches. The germline V gene encodes CDR1 WSHSY and CDR2 SAAADI. Here the CDR3 reads CASSEGGRAPREQYF. The DNA of the CDR3 is TGCGCCAGCAGTGAAGGCGGGAGGGCCCCTCGGGAGCAGTACTTC.

This clonotype was counted only a few times. This sequence joins TRBV28 and TRBJ1-2; D unclear. This CDR3 region has 12 residues. Trimming shortened V by 8 bases and J by 2 bases, and 9 bases separated the two germline ends. CDR1 MDHEN and CDR2 SYDVKM come from the germline V gene. DNA of the CDR3: TGTGCCAGCCGGCCGCTAAACTATGGCTACACCTTC. Amino acid sequence: CASRPLNYGYTF.

There are many counts of this clonotype. The V gene is TRBV11-2, the J gene TRBJ2-7; either TRBD1 or TRBD2 may fit D (6 bases each). The CDR3 spans 13 residues. The V gene's germline CDR1 is SGHAT and CDR2 FQNNGV. V lost 5 bases and J 5 bases, leaving 13 bases between the germline ends. DNA for the CDR3: TGTGCCAGCAGCATAGGGGGGAACCACGAGCAGTACTTC. This sequence encodes CASSIGGNHEQYF.

This clonotype was picked up many times. This chain connects TRBV5-6 to TRBJ2-2; the D gene is possibly TRBD2 (6 bases). Trimming shortened V by 4 bases and J by 8 bases, and 15 bases separated the two germline ends. The CDR3 has 14 amino acids. CDR1 and CDR2 (germline): SGHDT, YYEEEE. The CDR3 protein is CASSPGLPTGELFF. The DNA for the CDR3 is TGTGCCAGCAGCCCGGGACTGCCCACGGGGGAGCTGTTTTTT.

This clonotype was counted between two and nine times. This rearrangement joins TRBV10-2 to TRBJ1-2; TRBD1 is a possible D gene (5 bases). This CDR3 region has 13 residues. Germline V CDR1 and CDR2: WSHSY, SAAADI. Trimming stripped 4 bases from V and 9 bases from J, with 15 bases between. CDR3 protein: CASSGRDQTRYTF. In DNA form, the CDR3 reads TGCGCCAGCAGTGGCCGGGACCAAACCCGCTACACCTTC.

This clonotype was seen ten or more times. This rearrangement joins TRBV6-1 to TRBJ1-5; D is perhaps TRBD1 (6 bases). Germline V gene sequence: CDR1 MNHNS, CDR2 SASEGT. The CDR3 sequence is 15 residues long. Trimming pared 6 bases from V and 4 bases from J, leaving 16 bases between. CDR3 protein: CASRPPGGQNQPQHF. As DNA, the CDR3 is TGTGCCAGCAGACCACCGGGGGGACAAAATCAGCCCCAGCATTTT.

This clonotype was counted many times. The chain uses TRBV2 and TRBJ1-2; D not certain. Germline lookup yields CDR1 SNHLY and CDR2 FYNNEI. This CDR3 has 12 residues. The V end lost 6 bases, the J end lost 2 bases, and 7 bases lay between the germline ends. The CDR3 protein is CASRASNYGYTF. For the CDR3, the DNA is TGTGCCAGCAGGGCGTCGAACTATGGCTACACCTTC.

CDR3 coding DNA: TGTGCCTGGAATGGACAGCCTAAAGATACGCAGTATTTT. Translating it yields CAWNGQPKDTQYF. V gene TRBV30 combines with J gene TRBJ2-3, with D tentatively TRBD1 (6 bases). The CDR3 contains 13 residues. Trimming removed 4 bases at V and 5 bases at J, with 13 bases between. Per germline, CDR1 GTSNPN and CDR2 SVGIG (reference sequence).

This clonotype was seen at least ten times. The chain carries TRBV3-1 and TRBJ1-4; D might be TRBD1 (6 bases). Germline loops: CDR1 LGHDT, CDR2 YNNKEL (reference sequence). The V end was cut by 5 bases, the J end by 2 bases, with 12 bases between. The CDR3 has 15 residues. CDR3 coding DNA: TGTGCCAGCAGCGAGAAGGGGGTGACTAATGAAAAACTGTTTTTT. Its translation is CASSEKGVTNEKLFF.